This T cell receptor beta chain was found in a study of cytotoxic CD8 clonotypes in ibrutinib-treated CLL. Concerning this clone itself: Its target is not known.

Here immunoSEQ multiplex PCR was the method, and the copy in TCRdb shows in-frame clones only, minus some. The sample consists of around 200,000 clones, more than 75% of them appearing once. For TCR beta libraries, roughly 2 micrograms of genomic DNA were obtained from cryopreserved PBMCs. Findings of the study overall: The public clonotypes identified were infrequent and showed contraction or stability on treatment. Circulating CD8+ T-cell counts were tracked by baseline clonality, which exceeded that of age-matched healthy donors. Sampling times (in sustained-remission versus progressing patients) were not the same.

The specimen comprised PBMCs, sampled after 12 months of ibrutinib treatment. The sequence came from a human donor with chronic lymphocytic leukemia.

The CDR3 DNA sequence: TGCAGCGTTGAAGATAGCGGGGTAGCGGGCTCCTACGAGCAGTACTTC. Amino acid sequence: CSVEDSGVAGSYEQYF. The V call is TRBV29-1, the J call TRBJ2-7; 8 bases map to TRBD2. The CDR3 spans 16 residues. Germline CDR1 SQVTM, CDR2 ANQGSEA. V trimming: 0 bases; J trimming: 0 bases; junction bases outside the gene matches: 7.